The 25 T cell receptor beta chains presented below share a single source sample, sequenced in a study of radiotherapy plus CTLA-4 blockade in lung cancer. Using immunoSEQ multiplex PCR, the repertoire was profiled, and TCRdb retains in-frame clones only, with some absent. The repertoire includes fewer than 45,000 clones, roughly two thirds of them detected once, and 11% sits in the top ten. Here the sequenced sample was peripheral blood, taken from a patient treated with radiotherapy plus ipilimumab. These receptors all come from a human donor with non-small cell lung cancer who had stable disease on radiotherapy plus ipilimumab.

This clone was counted a few times. J is TRBJ1-2 and V is TRBV19; D not certain. Per the germline V gene, CDR1 is LNHDA and CDR2 is SQIVND (reference sequence). The V and J ends lost 3 bases and 3 bases respectively, with 8 bases between them. The CDR3 is 13 residues long. The CDR3 here is CASSISSDYGYTF. In DNA, the CDR3 is TGTGCCAGTAGTATTAGTTCGGACTATGGCTACACCTTC.

The chain employs TRBV5-1 and TRBJ1-4; TRBD1 might be the D (5 bases). The CDR3 contains 15 residues. Germline CDR1 is SGHRS and CDR2 is YFSETQ. Trimming cost V 5 bases and J 2 bases, with 13 bases left between them. The CDR3 nucleotides read TGCGCCAGCAGTTCGCGGGGCAACACTAATGAAAAACTGTTTTTT. Its protein is CASSSRGNTNEKLFF.

In nucleotides, the CDR3 is TGCGCCAGCAGCCAAGAGGGGAACAGGGGTTCCGAGCAGTACTTC. It encodes CASSQEGNRGSEQYF. The rearrangement uses TRBV4-3 and TRBJ2-5; 7 positions match TRBD1. The J call may be in error: the DNA end matches TRBJ2-7 better. Germline loops: CDR1 LGHNA, CDR2 YSLEER. This CDR3 is 15 amino acids long.

The chain links TRBV2 to TRBJ1-3; D is ambiguous. CDR1 is SNHLY and CDR2 is FYNNEI in the germline V gene. The CDR3 is 14 amino acids. Trimming removed 3 bases from V and 2 bases from J, with 8 bases in between. The CDR3 sequence: CASSDERAGNTIYF. The CDR3 DNA is TGTGCCAGCAGTGACGAGAGGGCTGGAAACACCATATATTTT.

This clone has only a few counts. The CDR3 nucleotides read TGCGCCAGCAAAACCACAGGGGACCCTAACTATGGCTACACCTTC. This translates into CASKTTGDPNYGYTF. The V and J genes are TRBV5-1 and TRBJ1-2; 7 bases agree with TRBD1. CDR3 length: 15 residues. V gave up 6 bases and J gave up 0 bases; unmatched junction bases: 8. Germline loops: CDR1 SGHRS, CDR2 YFSETQ.

J is TRBJ1-5 and V is TRBV10-3; a possible D gene is TRBD1 (6 bases). V lost 5 bases and J 5 bases, leaving 22 bases between the germline ends. CDR1 and CDR2 from the germline V gene are ENHRY and SYGVKD. The CDR3 extends over 17 amino acids. CDR3 protein: CAISSVHKGQQYQPQHF. CDR3 bases: TGTGCCATCAGTTCGGTCCATAAAGGACAGCAATATCAGCCCCAGCATTTT.

This clone was seen more than once but under ten times. The V and J genes are TRBV30 and TRBJ2-5; weak D call: TRBD1 (6 bases). This CDR3 spans 15 amino acids. V lost 0 bases and J 3 bases, leaving 14 bases between the germline ends. CDR1 and CDR2 from the germline V gene are GTSNPN and SVGIG (reference sequence). CDR3 residues: CAWSVHQGWEETQYF. The CDR3 region has the DNA TGTGCCTGGAGTGTACATCAGGGGTGGGAAGAGACCCAGTACTTC.

The V gene is TRBV7-6, the J gene TRBJ2-6; D perhaps matches TRBD2 (5 bases). The CDR3 contains 16 residues. V was pared by 1 base and J by 1 base, with 8 bases between. Per the germline V gene, CDR1 is SGHVS and CDR2 is FNYEAQ. CDR3 sequence: CASSLVAFSGANVLTF. The CDR3, as DNA: TGTGCCAGCAGCTTAGTAGCGTTTTCTGGGGCCAACGTCCTGACTTTC.

The rearrangement joins TRBV27 to TRBJ2-1, with TRBD1 as a possible D gene (7 bases). This CDR3 is built from 12 residues. V lost 3 bases and J lost 9, with 9 bases in between. Germline V lookup: CDR1 MNHEY, CDR2 SMNVEV (reference sequence). The CDR3 reads CASSLQGGEQFF. The CDR3 nucleotides read TGTGCCAGCAGTTTGCAGGGGGGTGAGCAGTTCTTC.

The CDR3 protein is CAWSRGRTDTQYF. The CDR3 DNA reads as TGTGCCTGGTCCAGGGGGCGGACAGATACGCAGTATTTT. The chain is built from TRBV30 and TRBJ2-3, with 8 bases fitting TRBD1. CDR3 size: 13 residues. Germline loops: CDR1 GTSNPN, CDR2 SVGIG (reference sequence). Trimming cost V 5 bases and J 3 bases; bases outside gene matches: 4.

The rearrangement links TRBV5-5 to TRBJ1-2; 7 bases map to TRBD1. V lost 2 bases to trimming and J lost 4 bases; unmatched junction nucleotides: 2. CDR1 SGHKS and CDR2 YYEKEE come from the germline V gene (reference sequence). The CDR3 spans 13 residues. In nucleotides, the CDR3 is TGTGCCAGCAGCTTTCAGGGGGGCTATGGCTACACCTTC. Encoded protein: CASSFQGGYGYTF.

The rearrangement uses TRBV5-1 and TRBJ1-2; 9 bases agree with TRBD1. With V trimmed by 4 bases and J by 5 bases, 9 bases remained unmatched. From germline, CDR1 is SGHRS and CDR2 YFSETQ. This CDR3 is built from 15 residues. CDR3 coding DNA: TGCGCCAGCAGCCCTACACAGGGGGCAGGGTATGGCTACACCTTC. Amino acid sequence: CASSPTQGAGYGYTF.

The chain recombines TRBV7-2 with TRBJ1-5; a possible D gene is TRBD1 (5 bases). This CDR3 has 16 residues. Per the germline V gene, CDR1 is SGHTA and CDR2 is FQGNSA. V lost 1 base and J 6 bases, leaving 16 bases between the germline ends. CDR3 bases: TGTGCCAGCAGCTTAGTCGGAACAGGAGAGTTTCAGCCCCAGCATTTT. The encoded protein is CASSLVGTGEFQPQHF.

The rearrangement uses TRBV4-1 and TRBJ2-1; TRBD1 is a possible D gene (5 bases). V was cut by 0 bases and J by 3 bases, with 9 bases left in between. This CDR3 has 15 amino acids. Germline CDR1 MGHRA, CDR2 YSYEKL. CDR3 sequence reads: CASSQDRTFYNEQFF. The CDR3 bases are TGCGCCAGCAGCCAAGATAGGACATTCTACAATGAGCAGTTCTTC.

This clone was observed a single time. The chain has TRBV11-2 and TRBJ2-1; 7 nucleotides align to TRBD2. J was trimmed by 11 bases and V by 5 bases; bases with no gene match: 6. This CDR3 spans 12 amino acids. Germline loops: CDR1 SGHAT, CDR2 FQNNGV. CDR3 DNA: TGTGCCAGCAGCCCAGGACTAGTGCAGCAGTTCTTC. Amino acids: CASSPGLVQQFF.

The rearrangement links TRBV7-6 to TRBJ2-1, with TRBD1 identical over 9 bases. The CDR3 loop spans 16 amino acids. V trimming: 0 bases; J trimming: 7 bases; junction bases outside the gene matches: 7. Germline V CDR1 and CDR2: SGHVS, FNYEAQ. The CDR3 region has the DNA TGTGCCAGCAGCTTAGCGACTTTGGGACAGGGAAATGAGCAGTTCTTC. This codes for CASSLATLGQGNEQFF.

The chain joins TRBV5-1 to TRBJ2-1, with D unresolved. V dropped 3 bases and J dropped 7 bases, with 5 bases sitting between them. The CDR3 runs to 11 residues. Germline V gene lookup returns CDR1 SGHRS and CDR2 YFSETQ. The CDR3 here is CASSSLNEQFF. In DNA form, the CDR3 reads TGCGCCAGCAGCTCTTTAAATGAGCAGTTCTTC.

The sample holds a few counts of this clone. CDR3 protein: CASSEVRSYEQYF. In DNA, the CDR3 is TGTGCCAGTAGTGAGGTGCGCTCCTACGAGCAGTACTTC. This sequence joins TRBV19 and TRBJ2-7, with D uncertain. The CDR3 consists of 13 residues. The V and J ends lost 5 bases and 0 bases respectively, with 8 bases between them. Germline-derived CDR1 and CDR2 are LNHDA and SQIVND (reference sequence).

The rearrangement links TRBV19 to TRBJ1-2, with D possibly being TRBD1 (5 bases). Trimming took off 1 base at V and 2 bases at J, with 8 bases between the two ends. The CDR3 sequence is 14 residues long. CDR1 is LNHDA, CDR2 SQIVND, per germline (reference sequence). The DNA for the CDR3 is TGTGCCAGTAGTATAGTGGGGCAGAACTATGGCTACACCTTC. Translating it yields CASSIVGQNYGYTF.

The chain has TRBV30 and TRBJ1-2, with D possibly TRBD1 on 6 matching bases. The germline V and J ends were trimmed by 2 bases and 4 bases, with 14 bases remaining between them. The V gene's germline CDR1 is GTSNPN and CDR2 SVGIG (reference sequence). The CDR3 length is 14 residues. CDR3 coding DNA: TGTGCCTGGAGTAAACAGGGTTCCGGCTATGGCTACACCTTC. Encoded protein: CAWSKQGSGYGYTF.

This rearrangement joins TRBV25-1 to TRBJ2-3; TRBD2 matches 8 bases. Germline V gene lookup returns CDR1 MGHDK and CDR2 SYGVNS. V dropped 6 bases and J dropped 2; count of bases not matched to a gene: 7. The CDR3 has 15 amino acids. CDR3 amino acids: CASRPGLVNTDTQYF. CDR3 sequence (DNA): TGTGCCAGCAGACCGGGACTAGTGAACACAGATACGCAGTATTTT.

The chain carries TRBV2 and TRBJ2-7; D perhaps matches TRBD2 (5 bases). The CDR3 has 11 residues. The germline gives CDR1 SNHLY, CDR2 FYNNEI. Between the trimmed V and J ends, which lost 7 bases and 6 bases, there was a span of 10 bases. The CDR3 nucleotides are TGTGCCAGCACCGTTGCGGGCGAGCAGTACTTC. Its protein is CASTVAGEQYF.

The V and J genes are TRBV6-5 and TRBJ1-5; D is ambiguous. V lost 3 bases and J lost 4, with 10 bases in between. The CDR3 sequence is 14 residues long. Germline V gene data show CDR1 as MNHEY and CDR2 as SVGAGI. CDR3: CASSYIGVNQPQHF. Written as DNA, the CDR3 is TGTGCCAGCAGTTATATCGGTGTGAATCAGCCCCAGCATTTT.

J is TRBJ1-4 and V is TRBV7-9, with D unresolved. The CDR3 has 15 amino acids. Trimming removed 1 base at V and 0 bases at J, with 6 bases between. Germline CDR1 and CDR2: SEHNR and FQNEAQ (reference sequence). The CDR3 region has the DNA TGTGCCAGCAGCTTAGTCACTCCAACTAATGAAAAACTGTTTTTT. It encodes CASSLVTPTNEKLFF.

This clone was observed a handful of times. V is TRBV5-4 and J is TRBJ1-2; 7 nucleotides agree with TRBD1. The CDR3 is 15 amino acids. V shed 0 bases and J 8 bases; nucleotides not matched to a gene: 10. CDR1 SGHNT and CDR2 YYREEE come from the germline V gene (reference sequence). This CDR3 is CASSLETGERRGYTF. CDR3 coding DNA: TGTGCCAGCAGCTTGGAAACAGGGGAGAGGAGGGGCTACACCTTC.